The 21 T cell receptor beta chains reported below all come from one sample, sequenced in a study of T cell responses to AZD1222 COVID-19 vaccine. Assay used: immunoSEQ multiplex PCR; TCRdb lists only in-frame clones, some missing. The table has about 150,000 clones, about 82% seen once. Sequencing used peripheral blood, obtained 28 days after the second dose of the MenACWY control vaccine. These receptor sequences come from an adult who received the MenACWY meningococcal vaccine as a control.

V usage is TRBV12-3 or TRBV12-4 and J usage is TRBJ2-1; either TRBD1 or TRBD2 may supply D (6 bases each). Trimming cost V 6 bases and J 9 bases, with 12 bases left between them. The CDR3 runs 12 residues. CDR3 DNA: TGTGCCAGCAGCCTCGGAGGGGGTGAGCAGTTCTTC. Its protein product is CASSLGGGEQFF.

This chain uses TRBV2 with TRBJ2-3; D unclear. The CDR3 is made up of 14 amino acids. Germline V gene data show CDR1 as SNHLY and CDR2 as FYNNEI. V lost 6 bases, J lost 0 bases, and 10 bases lay in between. The chain's CDR3 is CASSQITSTDTQYF. Here the CDR3 DNA reads TGTGCCAGCAGCCAGATTACTAGCACAGATACGCAGTATTTT.

The chain joins TRBV28 to TRBJ1-2; weak D call: TRBD1 (6 bases). V was clipped by 6 bases and J by 4 bases, with 15 bases between them. CDR3 length: 14 residues. Germline V gene lookup returns CDR1 MDHEN and CDR2 SYDVKM. CDR3 in DNA: TGTGCCAGCAGGCCCCCCCCAGGGGTCTATGGCTACACCTTC. It encodes CASRPPPGVYGYTF.

The chain carries TRBV19 and TRBJ1-1, with D unclear. The CDR3 totals 13 residues. The V end was cut by 1 base, the J end by 8 bases, with 11 bases between. Germline V lookup: CDR1 LNHDA, CDR2 SQIVND (reference sequence). The DNA of the CDR3 is TGTGCCAGTAGTATAGTGGCGGGCCGAGAAGCTTTCTTT. The encoded protein is CASSIVAGREAFF. The full variable domain, its missing parts supplied by reference TRBV19 and TRBJ1-1, is DGGITQSPKYLFRKEGQNVTLSCEQNLNHDAMYWYRQDPGQGLRLIYYSQIVNDFQKGDIAEGYSVSREKKESFPLTVTSAQKNPTAFYLCASSIVAGREAFFGQGTRLTVV.

The chain is built from TRBV3-1 (or the pseudogene TRBV3-2) and TRBJ1-6; D perhaps matches TRBD1 (5 bases). This CDR3 spans 14 amino acids. Germline loops: CDR1 LGHDT, CDR2 YNNKEL (reference sequence). Trimming shortened V by 5 bases and J by 8 bases, and 13 bases separated the two germline ends. DNA of the CDR3: TGTGCCAGCAGCGGCGGGACGGAAGATTCACCCCTCCACTTT. Residues: CASSGGTEDSPLHF.

V gene TRBV2 combines with J gene TRBJ1-3; D gene uncertain. From germline, CDR1 is SNHLY and CDR2 FYNNEI. V was shortened by 5 bases and J by 1 base, with 3 bases between the two germline ends. This CDR3 contains 12 residues. The CDR3 is CASSISGNTIYF. CDR3 nucleotide sequence: TGTGCCAGCAGTATATCTGGAAACACCATATATTTT.

The chain carries TRBV10-2 and TRBJ2-7, with 14 positions matching TRBD2. Germline CDR1 WSHSY, CDR2 SAAADI. After removal of 0 bases from V and 7 bases from J, the junction contained 5 bases not matched to a gene. The CDR3 runs to 16 residues. This CDR3 is CASSESGLAGAGEQYF. The CDR3 bases are TGCGCCAGCAGTGAGTCGGGACTAGCGGGAGCGGGTGAGCAGTACTTC.

The chain employs TRBV19 and TRBJ1-2, with 7 bases lining up with TRBD1. The germline CDR1 and CDR2 sequences are LNHDA and SQIVND (reference sequence). V lost 3 bases, J lost 4 bases, and 5 bases stayed unmatched. The CDR3 spans 14 residues. DNA of the CDR3: TGTGCCAGTAGTATTGGGCAGGGGGTCTATGGCTACACCTTC. Its protein is CASSIGQGVYGYTF.

The chain combines TRBV5-6 with TRBJ2-7; D not certain. Germline loops: CDR1 SGHDT, CDR2 YYEEEE. CDR3 length: 15 residues. Trimming cost V 1 base and J 6 bases, with 17 bases left between them. The CDR3 DNA sequence: TGTGCCAGCAGCTTGTGGGATATCCCTACGCGCGAGCAGTACTTC. It is translated as CASSLWDIPTREQYF.

CDR3 sequence (DNA): TGTGCCACCAGTGATCGAGGTAACCAGCCCCAGCATTTT. This sequence encodes CATSDRGNQPQHF. The chain uses TRBV24-1 and TRBJ1-5; D call uncertain. V lost 3 bases, J lost 7 bases, and 9 bases lay in between. Germline-derived CDR1 and CDR2 are KGHDR and SFDVKD. The CDR3 has 13 amino acids.

V gene TRBV30 combines with J gene TRBJ2-5; perhaps TRBD1 as D (6 bases). V gave up 6 bases and J gave up 5 bases, with 16 bases separating them. CDR1 is GTSNPN and CDR2 is SVGIG in the germline V gene (reference sequence). The CDR3 is 13 residues long. CDR3 amino acids: CACATGIGETQYF. CDR3 nucleotides: TGTGCCTGCGCGACAGGAATCGGGGAGACCCAGTACTTC.

This clone was detected once. This rearrangement joins TRBV12-3 or TRBV12-4 to TRBJ2-2; no clear D. V dropped 2 bases and J dropped 6 bases, with 4 bases sitting between them. The CDR3 totals 12 residues. The CDR3 nucleotides read TGTGCCAGCAGTTTATTCCCCGGGGAGCTGTTTTTT. This sequence encodes CASSLFPGELFF.

The chain carries TRBV2 and TRBJ1-4; 7 bases are a match to TRBD1. V lost 6 bases and J lost 8; bases outside the gene matches: 12. The CDR3 sequence is 15 residues long. Germline-derived CDR1 and CDR2 are SNHLY and FYNNEI. The CDR3 spells CASSKFDRVLEKLFF. The CDR3 region has the DNA TGTGCCAGCAGCAAATTCGACAGGGTCCTGGAAAAACTGTTTTTT.

The chain is built from TRBV5-6 and TRBJ2-7; 8 nucleotides line up with TRBD2. The CDR3 length is 14 residues. V was pared by 4 bases and J by 2 bases, with 5 bases of the junction left unmatched. CDR1 is SGHDT and CDR2 is YYEEEE in the germline V gene. The CDR3 sequence is CASSQPGLAYEQYF. In DNA form, the CDR3 reads TGTGCCAGCAGCCAGCCGGGACTAGCCTACGAGCAGTACTTC.

The count of this clone is one. J is TRBJ1-1 and V is TRBV24-1, with a possible D match to TRBD1 (5 bases). The germline gives CDR1 KGHDR, CDR2 SFDVKD. V was clipped by 7 bases and J by 4 bases, with 12 bases between them. The CDR3 length is 13 residues. CDR3 DNA: TGTGCCACCAGCGTTGATGGGGGCACTGAAGCTTTCTTT. The encoded protein is CATSVDGGTEAFF.

This chain links TRBV25-1 with TRBJ1-1, with 7 bases identical to TRBD1. The trim removed 3 bases at V and 1 base at J, leaving 8 bases unmatched. This CDR3 contains 16 residues. From germline, CDR1 is MGHDK and CDR2 SYGVNS. The CDR3 DNA is TGTGCCAGCAGTGATCCAGCAGGGGGGAAGAACACTGAAGCTTTCTTT. Its protein product is CASSDPAGGKNTEAFF.

The J gene is TRBJ1-5, the V gene TRBV28; 7 nucleotides match TRBD1. The CDR3 contains 16 residues. Germline V lookup: CDR1 MDHEN, CDR2 SYDVKM. The ends lost 4 bases at V and 4 bases at J; junction bases unmatched: 10. The CDR3 DNA sequence: TGTGCCAGCAGTTCCCTGCTGGGACAGCTAAATCAGCCCCAGCATTTT. Translation: CASSSLLGQLNQPQHF. Full variable domain (remainder filled in from reference TRBV28 and TRBJ1-5): DVKVTQSSRYLVKRTGEKVFLECVQDMDHENMFWYRQDPGLGLRLIYFSYDVKMKEKGDIPEGYSVSREKKERFSLILESASTNQTSMYLCASSSLLGQLNQPQHFGDGTRLSIL.

The CDR3 protein is CASSETLEQYF. In nucleotides, the CDR3 is TGTGCCAGCAGTGAAACCCTTGAGCAGTACTTC. This sequence joins TRBV25-1 and TRBJ2-7, with unresolved D. The CDR3 totals 11 residues. V was pared by 2 bases and J by 7 bases, with 6 bases between. Germline V gives CDR1 MGHDK, CDR2 SYGVNS.

The CDR3 DNA reads as TGTGCCACCTACCCGGGTAGCACAGATACGCAGTATTTT. It yields the protein CATYPGSTDTQYF. The V gene is TRBV10-3, the J gene TRBJ2-3; D not certain. The CDR3 runs 13 residues. In germline, CDR1 is ENHRY, CDR2 SYGVKD. Deletions cut 10 bases from V and 0 bases from J, with 11 bases between.

J is TRBJ2-5 and V is TRBV18, with 8 bases matching TRBD1. This CDR3 spans 17 amino acids. Germline lookup yields CDR1 KGHSH and CDR2 LQKENI. V gave up 1 base and J gave up 1 base; unmatched junction bases: 8. CDR3 residues: CASSPRPTGAAQETQYF. CDR3 in DNA: TGTGCCAGCTCACCACGCCCGACAGGGGCTGCCCAAGAGACCCAGTACTTC.

The chain joins TRBV11-2 to TRBJ1-6, with 7 bases aligning to TRBD1. The CDR3 contains 16 residues. J gave up 4 bases and V 5 bases, and 8 bases lay outside the gene matches. In germline, CDR1 is SGHAT, CDR2 FQNNGV. The CDR3 loop is CASSLGTVEYNSPLHF. The CDR3 nucleotides are TGTGCCAGCAGCCTAGGGACAGTCGAATATAATTCACCCCTCCACTTT.